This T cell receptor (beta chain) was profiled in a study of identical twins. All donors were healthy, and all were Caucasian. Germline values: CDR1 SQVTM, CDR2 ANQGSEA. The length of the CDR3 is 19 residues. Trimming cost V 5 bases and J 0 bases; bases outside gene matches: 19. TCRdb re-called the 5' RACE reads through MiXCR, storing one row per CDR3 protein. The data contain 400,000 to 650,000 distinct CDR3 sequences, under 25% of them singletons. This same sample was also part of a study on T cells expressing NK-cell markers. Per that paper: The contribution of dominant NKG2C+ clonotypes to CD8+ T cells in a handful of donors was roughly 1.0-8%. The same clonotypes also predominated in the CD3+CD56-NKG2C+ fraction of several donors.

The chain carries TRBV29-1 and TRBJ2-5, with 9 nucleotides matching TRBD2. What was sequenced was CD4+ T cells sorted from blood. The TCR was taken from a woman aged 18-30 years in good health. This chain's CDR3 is CSVTRGGGVSLWYQETQYF. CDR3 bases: TGCAGCGTTACCCGGGGCGGGGGGGTTTCTTTATGGTACCAAGAGACCCAGTACTTC.